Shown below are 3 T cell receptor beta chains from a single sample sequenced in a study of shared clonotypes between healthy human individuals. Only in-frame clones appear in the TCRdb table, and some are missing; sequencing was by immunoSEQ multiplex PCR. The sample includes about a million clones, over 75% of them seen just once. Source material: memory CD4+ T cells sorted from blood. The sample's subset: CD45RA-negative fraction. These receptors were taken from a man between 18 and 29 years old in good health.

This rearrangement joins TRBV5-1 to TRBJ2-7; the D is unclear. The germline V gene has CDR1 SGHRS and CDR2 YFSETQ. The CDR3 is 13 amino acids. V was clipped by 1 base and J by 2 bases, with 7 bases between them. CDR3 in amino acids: CASSLQPAYEQYF. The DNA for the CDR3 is TGCGCCAGCAGCTTGCAACCGGCCTACGAGCAGTACTTC.

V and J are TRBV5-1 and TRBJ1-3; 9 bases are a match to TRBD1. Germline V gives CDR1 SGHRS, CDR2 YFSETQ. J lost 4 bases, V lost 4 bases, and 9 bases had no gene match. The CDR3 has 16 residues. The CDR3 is CASSDPGQGSGNTIYF. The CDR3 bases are TGCGCCAGCAGCGACCCCGGACAGGGGTCAGGAAACACCATATATTTT.

CDR3 DNA: TGTGCCAGCAGGGGGGGAAACTCCTATAATTCACCCCTCCACTTT. Encoded protein: CASRGGNSYNSPLHF. The V gene is TRBV6-5, the J gene TRBJ1-6; TRBD1 is a possible D gene (5 bases). This CDR3 contains 15 residues. Germline assignment: CDR1 MNHEY and CDR2 SVGAGI. Trimming took off 6 bases at V and 0 bases at J, with 9 bases between the two ends.